The 10 T cell receptor beta chains below were found in one sample sequenced in a study of T cell responses to AZD1222 COVID-19 vaccine. Profiled with immunoSEQ multiplex PCR; TCRdb holds only in-frame clones, not every one. The sample has roughly 110,000 clones; roughly 80% are singletons. The sample was peripheral blood, taken on day 0 of AZD1222 vaccination. Receptor source: an adult in good health.

This clone occurred a few times. The chain carries TRBV3-1 (or the pseudogene TRBV3-2) and TRBJ1-3; D is undetermined. The CDR3 has 14 amino acids. Trimming shortened V by 4 bases and J by 0 bases, and 7 bases separated the two germline ends. The germline CDR1 and CDR2 sequences are LGHDT and YNNKEL (reference sequence). CDR3 bases: TGTGCCAGCAGCCTCGTTAGCTCTGGAAACACCATATATTTT. Translation: CASSLVSSGNTIYF.

The rearrangement joins TRBV29-1 to TRBJ1-3, with D perhaps matching TRBD1 (5 bases). CDR1 is SQVTM, CDR2 ANQGSEA, per germline. This CDR3 is built from 15 residues. The germline V and J ends were trimmed by 7 bases and 0 bases, with 16 bases remaining between them. For the CDR3, the DNA is TGCAGCGCCGCGAGGGACGGCAACTCTGGAAACACCATATATTTT. Residues: CSAARDGNSGNTIYF.

V gene TRBV5-4 combines with J gene TRBJ1-4, with 8 bases that match TRBD1. The length of the CDR3 is 13 residues. J was trimmed by 7 bases and V by 4 bases; bases with no gene match: 3. Germline V gives CDR1 SGHNT, CDR2 YYREEE (reference sequence). The CDR3 DNA sequence: TGTGCCAGCAGCGCGGACAGGGTTGAAAAACTGTTTTTT. Its translation is CASSADRVEKLFF.

The rearrangement uses TRBV28 and TRBJ2-7, with D tentatively TRBD2 (6 bases). The CDR3 is 15 amino acids. In germline, CDR1 is MDHEN, CDR2 SYDVKM. Trimming stripped 1 base from V and 6 bases from J, with 16 bases between. CDR3 nucleotide sequence: TGTGCCAGCAGTTTATCGGACTATTCTCGTCTCGAGCAGTACTTC. Protein: CASSLSDYSRLEQYF.

V is TRBV6-1 and J is TRBJ1-5; no reliable D call. V was pared by 1 base and J by 11 bases, with 9 bases between. This CDR3 is 12 amino acids long. Germline CDR1 and CDR2: MNHNS and SASEGT. As DNA, the CDR3 is TGTGCCAGCAGTGAAGTGGCAGTCACCCAGCATTTT. The encoded protein is CASSEVAVTQHF.

The V call is TRBV11-2, the J call TRBJ1-4; D is ambiguous. V was trimmed by 7 bases and J by 8 bases, leaving 17 bases between them. Germline CDR1 SGHAT, CDR2 FQNNGV. CDR3 length: 14 amino acids. Written as DNA, the CDR3 is TGTGCCAGCACCATGAGAGTTGACTCGGAAAAACTGTTTTTT. Its translation is CASTMRVDSEKLFF. Using reference TRBV11-2 and TRBJ1-4 for the parts outside the CDR3, the full variable domain is EAGVAQSPRYKIIEKRQSVAFWCNPISGHATLYWYQQILGQGPKLLIQFQNNGVVDDSQLPKDRFSAERLKGVDSTLKIQPAKLEDSAVYLCASTMRVDSEKLFFGSGTQLSVL.

The chain joins TRBV28 to TRBJ2-3; 8 nucleotides agree with TRBD1. The CDR3 length is 17 residues. After removal of 1 base from V and 3 bases from J, the junction contained 9 bases not matched to a gene. The germline CDR1 and CDR2 sequences are MDHEN and SYDVKM. CDR3: CASSLSGRGRRTDTQYF. CDR3 bases: TGTGCCAGCAGTTTATCGGGCAGGGGGCGAAGAACAGATACGCAGTATTTT.

This chain uses TRBV5-4 with TRBJ2-1; tentatively, D is TRBD1 (5 bases). The CDR3 runs to 14 residues. Trimming took 2 bases from V and 8 from J, leaving 14 bases between them. CDR1 SGHNT and CDR2 YYREEE come from the germline V gene (reference sequence). CDR3 protein: CASSFVSGADEQFF. The CDR3 DNA reads TGTGCCAGCAGCTTCGTCAGTGGGGCTGATGAGCAGTTCTTC.

By sample fraction, this clone is medium-sized. The genes are TRBV4-2 and TRBJ2-3; D possibly corresponds to TRBD1 (6 bases). V gave up 0 bases and J gave up 4 bases, with 20 bases separating them. The germline V gene encodes CDR1 LGHNA and CDR2 YNFKEQ. CDR3 size: 18 residues. This chain's CDR3 is CASSQESDGTRPADTQYF. CDR3 nucleotides: TGTGCCAGCAGCCAAGAGTCAGACGGGACACGTCCGGCAGATACGCAGTATTTT.

CDR3 loop: CASSLTAGANTGELFF. For the CDR3, the DNA is TGTGCCAGCAGTTTAACCGCAGGAGCGAACACCGGGGAGCTGTTTTTT. This chain joins TRBV27 and TRBJ2-2; no clear D. The CDR3 length is 16 residues. Germline-derived CDR1 and CDR2 are MNHEY and SMNVEV (reference sequence). V was shortened by 2 bases and J by 0 bases, with 10 bases between the two germline ends.